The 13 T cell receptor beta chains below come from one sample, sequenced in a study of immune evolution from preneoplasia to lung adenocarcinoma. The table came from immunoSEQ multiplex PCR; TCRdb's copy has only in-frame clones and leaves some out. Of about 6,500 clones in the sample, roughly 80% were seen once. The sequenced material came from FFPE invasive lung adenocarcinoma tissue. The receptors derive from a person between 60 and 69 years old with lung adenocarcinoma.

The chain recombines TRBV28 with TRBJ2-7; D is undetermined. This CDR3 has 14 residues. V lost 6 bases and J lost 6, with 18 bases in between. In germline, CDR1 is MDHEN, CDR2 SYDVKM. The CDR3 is CASRQRVRVGEQYF. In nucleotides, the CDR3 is TGTGCCAGCAGACAAAGGGTCCGGGTGGGCGAGCAGTACTTC.

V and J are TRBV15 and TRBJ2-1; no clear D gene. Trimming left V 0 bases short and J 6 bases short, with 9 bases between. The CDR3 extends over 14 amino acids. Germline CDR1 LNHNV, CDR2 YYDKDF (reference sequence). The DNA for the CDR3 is TGTGCCACCAGCAGAGAGAAAGGTCTCAATGAGCAGTTCTTC. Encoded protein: CATSREKGLNEQFF.

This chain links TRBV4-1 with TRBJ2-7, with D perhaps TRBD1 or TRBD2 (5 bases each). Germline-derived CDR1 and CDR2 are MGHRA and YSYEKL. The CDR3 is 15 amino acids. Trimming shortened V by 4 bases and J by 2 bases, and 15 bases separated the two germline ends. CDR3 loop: CASSLAPGSPYEQYF. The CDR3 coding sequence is TGCGCCAGCAGCCTAGCCCCAGGGAGCCCCTACGAGCAGTACTTC.

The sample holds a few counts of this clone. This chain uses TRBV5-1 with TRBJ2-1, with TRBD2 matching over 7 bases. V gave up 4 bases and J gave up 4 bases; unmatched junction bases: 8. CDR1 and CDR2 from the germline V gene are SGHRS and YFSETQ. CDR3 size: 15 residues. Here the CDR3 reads CASSREGREYNEQFF. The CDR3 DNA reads TGCGCCAGCAGCAGGGAGGGACGGGAGTACAATGAGCAGTTCTTC.

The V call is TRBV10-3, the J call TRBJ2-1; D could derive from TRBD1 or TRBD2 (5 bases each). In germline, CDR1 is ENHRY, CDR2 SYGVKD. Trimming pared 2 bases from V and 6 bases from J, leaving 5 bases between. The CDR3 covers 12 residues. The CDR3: CAISEGGNEQFF. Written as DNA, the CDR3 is TGTGCCATCAGTGAGGGGGGCAATGAGCAGTTCTTC.

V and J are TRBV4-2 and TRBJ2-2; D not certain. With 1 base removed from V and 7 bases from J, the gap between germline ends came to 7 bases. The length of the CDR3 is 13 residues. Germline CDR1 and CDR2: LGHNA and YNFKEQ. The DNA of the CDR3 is TGTGCCAGCAGCCAAGTTTCCAGCGGGGAGCTGTTTTTT. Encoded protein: CASSQVSSGELFF.

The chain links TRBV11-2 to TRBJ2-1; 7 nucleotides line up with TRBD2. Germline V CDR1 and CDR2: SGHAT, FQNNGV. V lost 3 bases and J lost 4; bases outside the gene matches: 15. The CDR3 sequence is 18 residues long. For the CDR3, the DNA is TGTGCCAGCAGCTTCACCCCGAGAGGAGCGGGGTTATACAATGAGCAGTTCTTC. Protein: CASSFTPRGAGLYNEQFF.

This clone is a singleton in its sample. The CDR3 sequence: CASSFQTQETQYF. In DNA, the CDR3 is TGTGCCAGCAGCTTTCAAACTCAAGAGACCCAGTACTTC. V gene TRBV11-3 combines with J gene TRBJ2-5; D uncertain. V was cut by 3 bases and J by 2 bases, with 7 bases left in between. Germline CDR1 and CDR2: SGHNT and YENEEA. The CDR3 is 13 amino acids.

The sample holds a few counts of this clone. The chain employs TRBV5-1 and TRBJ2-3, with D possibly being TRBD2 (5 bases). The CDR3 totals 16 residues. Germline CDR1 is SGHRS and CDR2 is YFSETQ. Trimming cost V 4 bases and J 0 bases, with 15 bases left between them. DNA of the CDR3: TGCGCCAGCAGCGAGGGCCTGGACGCTAGCACAGATACGCAGTATTTT. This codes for CASSEGLDASTDTQYF.

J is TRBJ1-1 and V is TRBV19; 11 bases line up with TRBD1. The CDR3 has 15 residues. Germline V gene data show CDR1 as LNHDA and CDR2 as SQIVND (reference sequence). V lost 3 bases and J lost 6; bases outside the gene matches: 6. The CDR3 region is CASSIKGQGAAEAFF. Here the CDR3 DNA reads TGTGCCAGTAGTATTAAAGGACAGGGGGCGGCTGAAGCTTTCTTT.

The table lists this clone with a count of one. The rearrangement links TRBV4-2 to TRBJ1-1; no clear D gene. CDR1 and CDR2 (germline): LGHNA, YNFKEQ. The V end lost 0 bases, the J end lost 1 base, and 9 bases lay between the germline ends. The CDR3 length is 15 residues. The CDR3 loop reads CASSQEGGGNTEAFF. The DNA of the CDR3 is TGTGCCAGCAGCCAAGAAGGCGGAGGGAACACTGAAGCTTTCTTT.

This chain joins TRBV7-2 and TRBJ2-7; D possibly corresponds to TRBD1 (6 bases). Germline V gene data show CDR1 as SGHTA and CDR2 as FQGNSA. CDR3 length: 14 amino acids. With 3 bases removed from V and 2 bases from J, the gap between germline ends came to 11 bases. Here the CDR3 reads CASSFKTGTYEQYF. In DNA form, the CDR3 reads TGTGCCAGCAGCTTCAAAACAGGGACCTACGAGCAGTACTTC.

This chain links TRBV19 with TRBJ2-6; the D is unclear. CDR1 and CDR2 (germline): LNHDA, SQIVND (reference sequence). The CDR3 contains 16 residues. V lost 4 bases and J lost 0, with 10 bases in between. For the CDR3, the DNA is TGTGCCAGTAGTACCAGACGGAGCTCTGGGGCCAACGTCCTGACTTTC. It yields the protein CASSTRRSSGANVLTF.